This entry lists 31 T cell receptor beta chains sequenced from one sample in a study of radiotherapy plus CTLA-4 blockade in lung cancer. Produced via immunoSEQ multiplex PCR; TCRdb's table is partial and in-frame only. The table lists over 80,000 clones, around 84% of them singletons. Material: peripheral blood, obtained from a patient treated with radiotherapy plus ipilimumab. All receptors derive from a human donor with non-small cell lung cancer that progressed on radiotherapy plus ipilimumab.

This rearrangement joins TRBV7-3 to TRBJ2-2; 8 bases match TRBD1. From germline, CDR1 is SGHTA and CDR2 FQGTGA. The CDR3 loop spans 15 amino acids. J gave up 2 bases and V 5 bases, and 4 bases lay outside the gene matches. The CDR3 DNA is TGTGCCAGCAGCCGGGGGACAGGAAACACCGGGGAGCTGTTTTTT. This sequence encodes CASSRGTGNTGELFF.

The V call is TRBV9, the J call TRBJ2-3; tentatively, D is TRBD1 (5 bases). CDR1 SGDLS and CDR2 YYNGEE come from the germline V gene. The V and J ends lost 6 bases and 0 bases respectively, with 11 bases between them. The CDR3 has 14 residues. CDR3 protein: CASNKGSSTDTQYF. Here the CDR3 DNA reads TGTGCCAGCAACAAGGGGTCTAGCACAGATACGCAGTATTTT.

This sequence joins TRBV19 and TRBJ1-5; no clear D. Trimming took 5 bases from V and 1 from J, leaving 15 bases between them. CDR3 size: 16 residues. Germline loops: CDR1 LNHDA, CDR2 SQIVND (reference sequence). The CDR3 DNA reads TGTGCCAGTAGTGCGGAGCGCCGAGGGAGCAATCAGCCCCAGCATTTT. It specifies CASSAERRGSNQPQHF.

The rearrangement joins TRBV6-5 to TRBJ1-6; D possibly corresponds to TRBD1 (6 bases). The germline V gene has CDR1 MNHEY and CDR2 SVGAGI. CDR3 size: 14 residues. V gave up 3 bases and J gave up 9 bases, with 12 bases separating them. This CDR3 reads CASSYGTRGSPLHF. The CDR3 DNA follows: TGTGCCAGCAGTTATGGGACAAGGGGTTCACCCCTCCACTTT.

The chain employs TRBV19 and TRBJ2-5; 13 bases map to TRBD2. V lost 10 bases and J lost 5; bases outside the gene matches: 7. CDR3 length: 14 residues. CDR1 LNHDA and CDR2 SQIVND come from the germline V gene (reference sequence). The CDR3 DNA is TGTGCCACAGGGACTAGCGGGACTCGGGAGACCCAGTACTTC. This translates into CATGTSGTRETQYF.

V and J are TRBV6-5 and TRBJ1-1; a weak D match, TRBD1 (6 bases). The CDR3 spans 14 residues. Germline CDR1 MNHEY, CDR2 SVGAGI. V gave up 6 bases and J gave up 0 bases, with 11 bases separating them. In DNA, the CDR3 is TGTGCCAGCAGCCCCGGACAGCTGAACACTGAAGCTTTCTTT. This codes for CASSPGQLNTEAFF.

Here the CDR3 DNA reads TGTGCCAGCAGTGAAGTCGGCGGGGGGGCCACAGATACGCAGTATTTT. Translating it yields CASSEVGGGATDTQYF. The chain couples TRBV6-1 to TRBJ2-3, with 9 bases matching TRBD2. This CDR3 is 16 amino acids long. The germline V gene has CDR1 MNHNS and CDR2 SASEGT. V was pared by 1 base and J by 2 bases, with 4 bases of the junction left unmatched.

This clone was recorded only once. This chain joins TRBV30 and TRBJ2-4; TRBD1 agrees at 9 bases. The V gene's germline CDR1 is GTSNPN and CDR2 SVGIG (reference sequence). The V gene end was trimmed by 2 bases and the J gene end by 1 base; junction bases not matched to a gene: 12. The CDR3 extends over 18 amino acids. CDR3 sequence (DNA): TGTGCCTGGAGTCGCAACAGGGGGCGAGACGGGGCCAAAAACATTCAGTACTTC. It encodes CAWSRNRGRDGAKNIQYF. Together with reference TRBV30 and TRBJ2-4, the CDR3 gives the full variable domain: SQTIHQWPATLVQPVGSPLSLECTVEGTSNPNLYWYRQAAGRGLQLLFYSVGIGQISSEVPQNLSASRPQDRQFILSSKKLLLSDSGFYLCAWSRNRGRDGAKNIQYFGAGTRLSVL.

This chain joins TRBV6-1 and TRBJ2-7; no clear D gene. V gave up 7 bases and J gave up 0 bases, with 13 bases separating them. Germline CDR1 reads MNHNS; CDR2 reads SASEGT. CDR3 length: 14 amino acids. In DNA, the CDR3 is TGTGCCAGCAAAGAAGCCTTCAGCTCCTACGAGCAGTACTTC. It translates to CASKEAFSSYEQYF.

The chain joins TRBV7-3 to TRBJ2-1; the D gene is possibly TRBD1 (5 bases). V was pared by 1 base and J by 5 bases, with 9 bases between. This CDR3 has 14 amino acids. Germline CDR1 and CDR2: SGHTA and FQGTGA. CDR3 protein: CASSLMWGNNEQFF. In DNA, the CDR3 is TGTGCCAGCAGCTTAATGTGGGGCAACAATGAGCAGTTCTTC. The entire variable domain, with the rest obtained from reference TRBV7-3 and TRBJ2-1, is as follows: GAGVSQTPSNKVTEKGKYVELRCDPISGHTALYWYRQSLGQGPEFLIYFQGTGAADDSGLPNDRFFAVRPEGSVSTLKIQRTERGDSAVYLCASSLMWGNNEQFFGPGTRLTVL.

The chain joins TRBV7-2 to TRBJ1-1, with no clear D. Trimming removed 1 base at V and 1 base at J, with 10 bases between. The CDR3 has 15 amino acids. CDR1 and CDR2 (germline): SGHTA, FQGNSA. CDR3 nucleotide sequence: TGTGCCAGCAGCTTAGGCGGGCAGAGGAACACTGAAGCTTTCTTT. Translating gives CASSLGGQRNTEAFF.

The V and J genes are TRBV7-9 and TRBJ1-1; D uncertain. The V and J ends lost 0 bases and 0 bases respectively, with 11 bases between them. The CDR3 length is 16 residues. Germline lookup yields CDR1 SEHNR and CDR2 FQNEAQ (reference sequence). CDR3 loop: CASSLAMVELNTEAFF. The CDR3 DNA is TGTGCCAGCAGCTTAGCTATGGTGGAATTGAACACTGAAGCTTTCTTT.

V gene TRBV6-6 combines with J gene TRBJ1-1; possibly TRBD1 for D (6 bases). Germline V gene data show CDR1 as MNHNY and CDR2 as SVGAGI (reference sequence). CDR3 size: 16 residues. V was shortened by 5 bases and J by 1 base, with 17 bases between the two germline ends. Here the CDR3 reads CASSQRTLGANTEAFF. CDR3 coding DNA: TGTGCCAGCAGTCAAAGGACCCTGGGGGCGAACACTGAAGCTTTCTTT.

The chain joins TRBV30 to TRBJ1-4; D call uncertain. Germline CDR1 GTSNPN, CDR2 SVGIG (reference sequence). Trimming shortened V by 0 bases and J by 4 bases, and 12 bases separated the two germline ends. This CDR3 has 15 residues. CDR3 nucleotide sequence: TGTGCCTGGAGTGTGGGTGCCGGGCTTAATGAAAAACTGTTTTTT. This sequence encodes CAWSVGAGLNEKLFF.

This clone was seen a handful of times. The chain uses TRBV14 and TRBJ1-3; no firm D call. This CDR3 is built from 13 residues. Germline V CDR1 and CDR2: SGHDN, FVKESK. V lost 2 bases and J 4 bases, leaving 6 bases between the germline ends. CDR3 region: CASSQRGGNTIYF. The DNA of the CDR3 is TGTGCCAGCAGCCAAAGAGGGGGAAACACCATATATTTT.

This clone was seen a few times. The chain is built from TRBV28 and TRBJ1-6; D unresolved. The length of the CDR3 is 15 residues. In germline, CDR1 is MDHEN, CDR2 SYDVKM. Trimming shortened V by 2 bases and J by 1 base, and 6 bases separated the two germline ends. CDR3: CASSLQGSYNSPLHF. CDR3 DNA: TGTGCCAGCAGTTTACAAGGATCCTATAATTCACCCCTCCACTTT.

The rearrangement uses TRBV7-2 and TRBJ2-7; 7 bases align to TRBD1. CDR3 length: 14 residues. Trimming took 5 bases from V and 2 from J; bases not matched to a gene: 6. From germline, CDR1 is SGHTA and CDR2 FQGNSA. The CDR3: CASSPAGTAYEQYF. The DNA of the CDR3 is TGTGCCAGCAGCCCTGCCGGGACAGCCTACGAGCAGTACTTC.

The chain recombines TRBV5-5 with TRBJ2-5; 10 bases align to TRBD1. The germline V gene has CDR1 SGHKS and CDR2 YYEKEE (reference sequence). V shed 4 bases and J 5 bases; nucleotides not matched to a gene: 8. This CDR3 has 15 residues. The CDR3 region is CASSPGTGAMETQYF. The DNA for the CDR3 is TGTGCCAGCAGCCCAGGGACAGGGGCGATGGAGACCCAGTACTTC.

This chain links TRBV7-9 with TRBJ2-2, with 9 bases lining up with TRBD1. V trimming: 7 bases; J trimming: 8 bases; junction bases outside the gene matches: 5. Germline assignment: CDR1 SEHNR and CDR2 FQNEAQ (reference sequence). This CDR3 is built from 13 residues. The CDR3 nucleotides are TGTGCCAGCACCCGGACAGGGGCGGGGGAGCTGTTTTTT. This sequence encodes CASTRTGAGELFF.

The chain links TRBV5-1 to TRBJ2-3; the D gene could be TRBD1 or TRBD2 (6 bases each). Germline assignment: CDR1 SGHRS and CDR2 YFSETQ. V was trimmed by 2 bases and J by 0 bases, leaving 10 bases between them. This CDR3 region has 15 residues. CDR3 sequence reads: CASSLTGASTDTQYF. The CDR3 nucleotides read TGCGCCAGCAGCTTAACGGGGGCTAGCACAGATACGCAGTATTTT.

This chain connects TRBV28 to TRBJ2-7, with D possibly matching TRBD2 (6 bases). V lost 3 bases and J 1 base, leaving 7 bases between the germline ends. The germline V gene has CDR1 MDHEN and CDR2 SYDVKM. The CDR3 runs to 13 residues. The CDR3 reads CASSLGGSYEQYF. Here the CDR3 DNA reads TGTGCCAGCAGTTTGGGGGGTTCCTACGAGCAGTACTTC.

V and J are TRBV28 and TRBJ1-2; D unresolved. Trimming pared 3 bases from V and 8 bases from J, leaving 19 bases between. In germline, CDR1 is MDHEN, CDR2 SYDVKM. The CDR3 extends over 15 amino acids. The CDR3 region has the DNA TGTGCCAGCAGTTTTTTCCGGAGAACTACCGCCGGCTACACCTTC. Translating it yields CASSFFRRTTAGYTF.

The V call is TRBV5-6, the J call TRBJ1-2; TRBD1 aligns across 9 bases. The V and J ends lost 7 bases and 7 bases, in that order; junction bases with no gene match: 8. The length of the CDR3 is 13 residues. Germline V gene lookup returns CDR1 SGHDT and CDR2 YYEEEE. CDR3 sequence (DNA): TGTGCCAGCCTTGAACAGGGGGCGTCTGGCTACACCTTC. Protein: CASLEQGASGYTF.

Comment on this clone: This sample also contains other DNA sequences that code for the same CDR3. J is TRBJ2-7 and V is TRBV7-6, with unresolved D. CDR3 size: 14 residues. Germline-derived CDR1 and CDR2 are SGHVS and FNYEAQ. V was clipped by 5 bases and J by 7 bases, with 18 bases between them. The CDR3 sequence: CASSQFNQAREQYF. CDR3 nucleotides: TGTGCCAGCAGCCAATTTAACCAGGCCAGGGAGCAGTACTTC. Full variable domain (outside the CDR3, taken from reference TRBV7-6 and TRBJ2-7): GAGVSQSPRYKVTKRGQDVALRCDPISGHVSLYWYRQALGQGPEFLTYFNYEAQQDKSGLPNDRFSAERPEGSISTLTIQRTEQRDSAMYRCASSQFNQAREQYFGPGTRLTVT.

The chain's CDR3 is CASSRTSGSLNEQYF. The CDR3 coding sequence is TGTGCCAGCTCAAGGACTAGCGGGAGTCTAAACGAGCAGTACTTC. The V call is TRBV18, the J call TRBJ2-7; TRBD2 aligns across 13 bases. The CDR3 is 15 residues long. Germline V gives CDR1 KGHSH, CDR2 LQKENI. V lost 5 bases, J lost 5 bases, and 6 bases stayed unmatched.

As DNA, the CDR3 is TGTGCCAGCAGGCAGGGAGCGACTGAAGCTTTCTTT. Translated, it gives CASRQGATEAFF. The rearrangement links TRBV27 to TRBJ1-1; possible D gene TRBD1, 5 bases. Trimming removed 6 bases from V and 5 bases from J, with 10 bases in between. CDR1 is MNHEY, CDR2 SMNVEV, per germline (reference sequence). The CDR3 sequence is 12 residues long.

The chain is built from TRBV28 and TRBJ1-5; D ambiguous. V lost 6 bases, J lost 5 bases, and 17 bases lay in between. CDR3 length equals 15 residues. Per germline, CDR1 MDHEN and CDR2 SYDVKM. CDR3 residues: CASRPGRAQYQPQHF. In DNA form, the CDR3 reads TGTGCCAGCAGACCCGGTAGGGCGCAGTATCAGCCCCAGCATTTT.

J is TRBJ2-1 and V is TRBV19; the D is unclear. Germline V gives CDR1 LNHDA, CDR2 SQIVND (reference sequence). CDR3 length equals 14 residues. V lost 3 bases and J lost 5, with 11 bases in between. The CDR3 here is CASSMAPSHNEQFF. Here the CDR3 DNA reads TGTGCCAGTAGTATGGCTCCCTCACACAATGAGCAGTTCTTC.

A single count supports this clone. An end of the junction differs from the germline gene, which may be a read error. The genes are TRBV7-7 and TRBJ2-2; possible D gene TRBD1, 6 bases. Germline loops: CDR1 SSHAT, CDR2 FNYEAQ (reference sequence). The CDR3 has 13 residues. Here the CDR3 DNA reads TGTGCTAGCAGCAAAAACAGGGAAGGGGAGCTGTTTTTT. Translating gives CASSKNREGELFF.

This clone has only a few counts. This chain's CDR3 is CASSRRDGNEKLFF. The CDR3 nucleotides are TGTGCCAGCAGCCGCCGGGACGGTAATGAAAAACTGTTTTTT. J is TRBJ1-4 and V is TRBV5-4; a weak D match, TRBD1 (5 bases). Between the trimmed V and J ends, which lost 4 bases and 4 bases, there was a span of 11 bases. This CDR3 is built from 14 residues. Germline V CDR1 and CDR2: SGHNT, YYREEE (reference sequence). The entire variable domain, with the rest obtained from reference TRBV5-4 and TRBJ1-4, is as follows: ETGVTQSPTHLIKTRGQQVTLRCSSQSGHNTVSWYQQALGQGPQFIFQYYREEENGRGNFPPRFSGLQFPNYSSELNVNALELDDSALYLCASSRRDGNEKLFFGSGTQLSVL.

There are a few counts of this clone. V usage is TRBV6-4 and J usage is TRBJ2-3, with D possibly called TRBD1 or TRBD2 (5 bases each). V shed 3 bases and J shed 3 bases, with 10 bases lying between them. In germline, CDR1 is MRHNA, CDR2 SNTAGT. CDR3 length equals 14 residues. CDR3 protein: CASSEVWGTDTQYF. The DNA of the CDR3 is TGTGCCAGCAGTGAGGTTTGGGGGACAGATACGCAGTATTTT.